The rows below give T cell receptor beta chains drawn from one sample of a study of T cell repertoires in cytomegalovirus infection. TCRdb re-called the reads through MiXCR, storing one row per CDR3 protein. The sample contains 450,000 to 550,000 distinct CDR3 sequences, 16% of which appear only once. Sequenced: CD8+ T cells from PBMCs. The receptors were gathered from a human donor in good health (CMV status not recorded). Some clones in this sample may be carry-over from other donors' samples. Both conserved end residues are part of each CDR3. Fields, in order: CDR3 length, V gene, D gene, clone size, J gene, CDR3 protein, CDR3 DNA. D genes are given only for firm matches. Clone size is given for some rows only: seen once, a few or many times, or a class if the clone is expanded.

>12|TRBV7-2|NA|many|TRBJ1-1
CASSFGQREAFF
TGTGCCAGCAGCTTCGGACAGCGAGAAGCTTTCTTT
>15|TRBV7-9|TRBD1|many|TRBJ2-3
CASRKDRGLSDTQYF
TGTGCCAGCAGAAAGGACAGGGGGTTATCAGATACGCAGTATTTT
>19|TRBV6-2/TRBV6-3|TRBD2|few|TRBJ2-1
CASSYPGGAERRNYNEQFF
TGTGCCAGCAGTTACCCCGGGGGGGCGGAGCGGAGGAATTACAATGAGCAGTTCTTC
>15|TRBV20-1|TRBD1|few|TRBJ2-7
CSASFGTGGTYEQYF
TGCAGTGCTAGCTTCGGGACAGGGGGGACCTACGAGCAGTACTTC
>17|TRBV2|NA|NA|TRBJ2-7
CASPPRDSVPESYEQYF
TGTGCCAGCCCACCTCGGGATAGCGTTCCCGAGAGCTACGAGCAGTACTTC
>16|TRBV7-9|NA|many|TRBJ2-5
CASSLAGGGYQETQYF
TGTGCCAGCAGCTTAGCGGGAGGCGGGTACCAAGAGACCCAGTACTTC
>17|TRBV28|NA|NA|TRBJ1-2
CASSLPYRRGLLRGYTF
TGTGCCAGCAGTTTGCCGTACCGTCGGGGGCTCCTTCGGGGCTACACCTTC
>17|TRBV4-2|NA|few|TRBJ2-7
CASSQEVVRELPYEQYF
TGTGCCAGCAGCCAAGAGGTGGTACGGGAGTTGCCCTACGAGCAGTACTTC
>15|TRBV5-5|NA|NA|TRBJ1-2
CASSLGVRENYGYTF
TGTGCCAGCAGCTTGGGAGTCAGGGAGAACTATGGCTACACCTTC
>13|TRBV12-3/TRBV12-4|TRBD1|many|TRBJ2-7
CASRTGNSYEQYF
TGTGCCAGCAGGACAGGGAACTCCTACGAGCAGTACTTC
>13|TRBV7-9|NA|many|TRBJ1-2
CASSLGGSYGYTF
TGTGCCAGCAGCTTAGGTGGCAGCTATGGCTACACCTTC
>15|TRBV19|NA|many|TRBJ2-7
CASSIEKGILYEQYF
TGTGCCAGTAGTATAGAAAAGGGGATCTTATACGAGCAGTACTTC
>18|TRBV7-2|TRBD2|many|TRBJ2-1
CASSLSGGLKSPYNEQFF
TGTGCCAGCAGCTTAAGCGGGGGGCTGAAAAGTCCCTACAATGAGCAGTTCTTC
>16|TRBV5-5|TRBD1|few|TRBJ1-5
CASSLAPGQANQPQHF
TGTGCCAGCAGCTTGGCCCCCGGACAGGCCAATCAGCCCCAGCATTTT
>14|TRBV7-9|NA|many|TRBJ2-1
CASRKTSDYNEQFF
TGTGCCAGCAGAAAAACTAGTGACTACAATGAGCAGTTCTTC
>16|TRBV15|TRBD2|few|TRBJ2-1
CATSRVPRGGRDEQFF
TGTGCCACCAGCAGAGTACCCCGGGGGGGCCGGGATGAGCAGTTCTTC
>14|TRBV6-2/TRBV6-3|TRBD2|many|TRBJ2-3
CASSGLAGADTQYF
TGTGCCAGCAGCGGACTAGCGGGGGCAGATACGCAGTATTTT
>15|TRBV27|TRBD1|NA|TRBJ1-2
CASSPGQGLLYGYTF
TGTGCCAGCAGTCCTGGACAGGGACTCCTTTATGGCTACACCTTC
>14|TRBV2|TRBD1|NA|TRBJ2-5
CASRTPAGGETQYF
TGTGCCAGCAGGACACCGGCAGGGGGAGAGACCCAGTACTTC
>15|TRBV27|TRBD2|NA|TRBJ2-5
CASSKASGREETQYF
TGTGCCAGCAGTAAAGCTAGCGGGAGGGAAGAGACCCAGTACTTC
>15|TRBV2|TRBD1|few|TRBJ2-7
CASSDSRQGSKEQYF
TGTGCCAGCAGTGACTCCCGACAGGGTAGTAAAGAGCAGTACTTC
>12|TRBV11-2|NA|many|TRBJ1-5
CASTSANQPQHF
TGTGCCAGCACCTCAGCAAATCAGCCCCAGCATTTT
>13|TRBV12-3/TRBV12-4|NA|many|TRBJ2-7
CASSWGRPNEQYF
TGTGCCAGCAGTTGGGGCCGGCCGAACGAGCAGTACTTC
>18|TRBV7-7|NA|many|TRBJ2-6
CASSPNRTPSSGANVLTF
TGTGCCAGCAGCCCCAACCGGACCCCTAGCTCTGGGGCCAACGTCCTGACTTTC
>16|TRBV14|NA|few|TRBJ1-2
CASSQDMRGGLDGYTF
TGTGCCAGCAGCCAAGATATGAGGGGAGGACTAGATGGCTACACCTTC
>18|TRBV11-2|TRBD1|NA|TRBJ2-1
CASSLDLGGGQGRNEQFF
TGTGCCAGCAGCTTAGATCTGGGGGGGGGACAGGGTCGAAATGAGCAGTTCTTC
>15|TRBV7-9|TRBD1|many|TRBJ2-4
CASSSPGTGRDIQYF
TGTGCCAGCAGCTCCCCCGGGACAGGGAGGGACATTCAGTACTTC
>21|TRBV7-8|TRBD2|many|TRBJ2-6
CASSLGPGGRGSLSGANVLTF
TGTGCCAGCAGCTTAGGACCGGGGGGGCGGGGCAGTCTCTCTGGGGCCAACGTCCTGACTTTC
>14|TRBV12-3/TRBV12-4|TRBD1|many|TRBJ2-1
CASSPRTGNNEQFF
TGTGCCAGCAGTCCGAGGACAGGGAATAATGAGCAGTTCTTC
>16|TRBV3-1|TRBD2|NA|TRBJ2-7
CASSQVSGGSSYEQYF
TGTGCCAGCAGCCAAGTTAGCGGGGGTAGCTCCTACGAGCAGTACTTC
>14|TRBV14|TRBD2|few|TRBJ2-2
CASSPGLSTGELFF
TGTGCCAGCAGCCCGGGACTAAGCACCGGGGAGCTGTTTTTT
>15|TRBV19|NA|few|TRBJ1-2
CASRFRTGLSYGYTF
TGTGCCAGTAGGTTTCGAACAGGCCTGTCATATGGCTACACCTTC
>16|TRBV25-1|TRBD2|few|TRBJ2-1
CASSDELAGAYNEQFF
TGTGCCAGCTCGGATGAGCTAGCGGGGGCCTACAATGAGCAGTTCTTC
>21|TRBV6-4|NA|few|TRBJ1-5
CASSDSTGGVSLVLSNQPQHF
TGTGCCAGCAGTGACTCGACCGGAGGGGTGTCTTTGGTCTTGAGCAATCAGCCCCAGCATTTT
>15|TRBV12-5|TRBD1|few|TRBJ2-3
CASGDDRGFTDTQYF
TGTGCTAGTGGAGACGACAGGGGATTCACAGATACGCAGTATTTT
>14|TRBV9|NA|NA|TRBJ1-5
CASSVGAGNQPQHF
TGTGCCAGCAGCGTAGGTGCAGGCAATCAGCCCCAGCATTTT
>16|TRBV7-9|TRBD1|many|TRBJ1-4
CASSSTGARYDEKLFF
TGTGCCAGCAGCTCGACAGGGGCCCGGTATGATGAAAAACTGTTTTTT
>17|TRBV28|TRBD2|many|TRBJ2-7
CASSPRTSGRLVYEQYF
TGTGCCAGCAGCCCCAGAACTAGCGGGAGGTTAGTCTACGAGCAGTACTTC
>15|TRBV28|NA|few|TRBJ1-3
CASSLDLNSGNTIYF
TGTGCCAGCAGTTTAGACCTAAACTCTGGAAACACCATATATTTT
>14|TRBV7-9|TRBD2|many|TRBJ2-1
CASSSSGRRNEQFF
TGTGCCAGCAGTTCTAGCGGGAGGCGGAATGAGCAGTTCTTC
>10|TRBV6-1|NA|NA|TRBJ1-2
CASSHYGYTF
TGTGCCAGCAGTCACTATGGCTACACCTTC